The TCR beta chain under discussion was sequenced for a study of blood T cell repertoires in COVID-19. Turning to the study itself: Sample material is recorded as cDNA or gDNA derived from T cells, B-cell-depleted T cells, or PBMCs.

CDR1 LNHDA and CDR2 SQIVND come from the germline V gene (reference sequence). The CDR3 sequence is 13 residues long. The V and J ends lost 2 bases and 4 bases respectively, with 8 bases between them. Participants were aged about 18 to 100 years from 24 US areas. Assignment of participants to cohorts was predicated upon participant-reported clinical history. As processed by the authors: Researchers report that nucleated cell counts were estimated from reference gene primer amplification. Repertoires were generated with immunoSEQ multiplex PCR, while TCRdb's copy carries only in-frame clones and drops some. The DNA was the basis for D and trimming; V, J and clone size are from that table. The sample carries approximately 220,000 clones, about 83% recorded once.

J is TRBJ1-1 and V is TRBV19; a possible D gene is TRBD1 (5 bases). This TCR came from a woman aged 45-65 years who had been exposed to COVID-19. Specimen: PBMCs or T cells enriched from blood (not recorded which). The CDR3 sequence is CASSIIGGTEAFF. DNA of the CDR3: TGTGCCAGTAGTATAATCGGGGGCACTGAAGCTTTCTTT.